The present entry profiles one TCR beta chain with its context. CDR3 length: 13 amino acids. V was shortened by 6 bases and J by 4 bases, with 10 bases between the two germline ends. Germline V gene lookup returns CDR1 MNHEY and CDR2 SVGAGI. The data derive from a study of blood T cell repertoires in COVID-19. The wider study: Donors in the United States, Italy and Spain gave samples during acute or convalescent COVID-19. T cells, B-cell-depleted T cells, or PBMCs supplied cDNA or gDNA.

How the authors handled the data: Amplified reference gene primers provided the basis for estimating nucleated cell counts. Libraries were prepared by immunoSEQ multiplex PCR; TCRdb keeps only in-frame clonotypes and omits some of them. D and trimming were read from the DNA, whereas the V and J calls and clone size are those reported in that table. The sample carries roughly 120,000 clones, approximately 90% recorded once. Sequenced sample: peripheral blood. The gene calls are TRBV6-5 and TRBJ1-3; D gene unclear. This receptor was taken from a human donor with active COVID-19. The donor label of this sample is uncertain. The CDR3 loop reads CASSRLNGNTIYF. As DNA, the CDR3 is TGTGCCAGCAGCCGACTAAACGGAAACACCATATATTTT.